One and the same sample provided the 2 T cell receptor beta chains below, sequenced in a study of blood T cell repertoires in COVID-19 (dated by TCRdb to 2020 to 2022). The library came from the immunoSEQ multiplex PCR assay. TCRdb stores this immuneACCESS table with in-frame sequences only. Part of the clones is absent; in the studies checked, under half of the shortfall reflects unresolved V genes, and no reason is known for the rest. This sample has about 370,000 clones in its table, and 75% to 90% of those were observed once. The biggest ten clones account for 1% of the sample. Sequenced: PBMCs or T cells enriched from blood (not recorded which). These receptors were collected from a man aged 18-30 years who had recovered from COVID-19.

The chain couples TRBV4-1 to TRBJ2-7; 14 bases line up with TRBD2. Germline CDR1 reads MGHRA; CDR2 reads YSYEKL. V was clipped by 2 bases and J by 6 bases; unmatched bases: 6. This CDR3 contains 16 residues. The CDR3 DNA reads as TGCGCCAGCAGCCAAAAGACTAGCGGGAGGGCGTCCGAGCAGTACTTC. It codes for CASSQKTSGRASEQYF.

The genes are TRBV5-6 and TRBJ2-2; TRBD1 is a possible D gene (6 bases). Looked up from germline, CDR1 is SGHDT and CDR2 is YYEEEE. Trimming cost V 1 base and J 6 bases, with 16 bases left between them. CDR3 length: 16 amino acids. In DNA form, the CDR3 reads TGTGCCAGCAGCTTGTGGAAACAGGGTTTCCCCGGGGAGCTGTTTTTT. Translating it yields CASSLWKQGFPGELFF.